A selection of T cell receptor beta chains follows, all from one sample in a study of liver allograft versus peripheral blood T cells. TCRdb reprocessed the reads via MiXCR and lists one record per CDR3 protein. The sample has about 13,000 distinct CDR3 sequences, approximately 17% seen once. The source of these receptors is a human patient who had a liver transplant. Some T cells here may be from the graft donor. CDR3s include the opening cysteine and the closing phenylalanine or tryptophan. The order of the fields is J gene, clone size, CDR3 length, V gene, D gene, CDR3 DNA, CDR3 protein. A D gene is named only where the DNA matches it firmly. Part of the rows lack a size; the others show once, few, many or a class for expanded clones.

TRBJ1-1	many	14	TRBV6-1	TRBD1	TGTGCCAGCAGTGTCACAGGGGATGTCACTGAAGCTTTCTTT	CASSVTGDVTEAFF
TRBJ2-7	-	13	TRBV7-2	-	TGTGCCAGCAAGCAGCGAGGCGATTACGAGCAGTACTTC	CASKQRGDYEQYF
TRBJ2-7	-	14	TRBV12-3/TRBV12-4	-	TGTGCCAGCAGTCACGGCTCGGGGGCCTACGAGCAGTACTTC	CASSHGSGAYEQYF
TRBJ1-1	medium-sized	15	TRBV10-3	-	TGTGCCATCAGTGAGAGGGACACATCGAACACTGAAGCTTTCTTT	CAISERDTSNTEAFF
TRBJ2-7	-	15	TRBV5-6	TRBD2	TGTGCCAGCAGCTTGGGACTAGCGGGAGTGAGCGAGCAGTACTTC	CASSLGLAGVSEQYF
TRBJ1-4	medium-sized	16	TRBV27	-	TGTGCCAGCAGTTTGGCCCCTGGGCCCCCGAGGGAAAAACTGTTTTTT	CASSLAPGPPREKLFF
TRBJ2-1	many	17	TRBV28	TRBD1	TGTGCCAGCAGTTTAAAATCTTGGACAGGGTTCGACAATGAGCAGTTCTTC	CASSLKSWTGFDNEQFF
TRBJ2-7	medium-sized	16	TRBV28	-	TGTGCCAGCAGTTGGGGCCCTCGGACAGTCTCCTACGAGCAGTACTTC	CASSWGPRTVSYEQYF
TRBJ1-1	many	12	TRBV9	-	TGTGCCAGCGGCCCCGCTAAGGGGGAGGCTTTCTTT	CASGPAKGEAFF
TRBJ1-2	medium-sized	13	TRBV6-6	TRBD1	TGTGCCAGCAGACCGGGGACAGACAATGGCTACACCTTC	CASRPGTDNGYTF
TRBJ1-2	medium-sized	13	TRBV19	-	TGTGCCAGTAGTATCGGACCTCAAGGGATCCCGGTCTTC	CASSIGPQGIPVF
TRBJ2-7	many	14	TRBV19	-	TGTGCCAGTAGTATTCCTGGGAGCTCCTACGAGCAGTACTTC	CASSIPGSSYEQYF
TRBJ1-2	medium-sized	13	TRBV6-2/TRBV6-3	-	TGTGCCAGCAGTTGGATGTTAATGAGGGGCTACACCTTC	CASSWMLMRGYTF
TRBJ2-7	few	15	TRBV28	TRBD1	TGTGCCAGCAGTTCCCTGGACAGGGGGTTTCCCGAGCAGTACTTC	CASSSLDRGFPEQYF
TRBJ2-3	many	14	TRBV7-2	-	TGTGCCAGCAGCTTAGCGTCTGGATCAGATACGCAGTATTTT	CASSLASGSDTQYF
TRBJ1-5	many	13	TRBV10-3	-	TGTGCCATCAAGGGGGACAGCAATCAGCCCCAGCATTTT	CAIKGDSNQPQHF
TRBJ1-5	medium-sized	13	TRBV6-2/TRBV6-3	TRBD1	TGTGCCAGCAGTCGGGACAGAAATCAGCCCCAGCATTTT	CASSRDRNQPQHF
TRBJ2-3	few	13	TRBV5-6	-	TGTGCCAGCAGCTTGGGGTCAGCAGATACGCAGTATTTT	CASSLGSADTQYF
TRBJ2-7	-	14	TRBV27	-	TGTGCCAGCAGTTCCTACGGGAGTGGCTACGAGCAGTACTTC	CASSSYGSGYEQYF
TRBJ1-5	medium-sized	13	TRBV29-1	-	TGCAGCGTCCAGGACAGCATCCGTCAGCCCCAGCATTTT	CSVQDSIRQPQHF
TRBJ2-1	medium-sized	17	TRBV5-4	TRBD2	TGTGCCAGCAGCTTGGAGTCCGGACTAGCGGGGGGGAATGAGCAGTTCTTC	CASSLESGLAGGNEQFF
TRBJ1-1	many	14	TRBV10-3	-	TGTGCCATCAGTGGGCAGGCGAAGGGTACTGAAGCTTTCTTT	CAISGQAKGTEAFF
TRBJ1-5	few	14	TRBV12-3/TRBV12-4	-	TGTGCCAGCAGTTTAGCTCAGGGCAATCAGCCCCAGCATTTT	CASSLAQGNQPQHF
TRBJ1-5	-	16	TRBV6-5	TRBD1	TGTGCCAGCAAACTTAAACAGGGGGCGGGCAATCAGCCCCAGCATTTT	CASKLKQGAGNQPQHF
TRBJ1-1	few	15	TRBV28	-	TGTGCCAGCAGCACCCCAGGCGGGTTAAGCGAGGTAGCTTTCTTT	CASSTPGGLSEVAFF
TRBJ2-1	medium-sized	15	TRBV12-3/TRBV12-4	TRBD2	TGTGCCAGCAGTCTACTAGCGGGAGAGAATAATGAGCAGTTCTTC	CASSLLAGENNEQFF
TRBJ2-1	few	13	TRBV5-4	-	TGTGCCAGCAGACCGGACAGCTACAATGAGCAGTTCTTC	CASRPDSYNEQFF
TRBJ1-2	-	13	TRBV12-3/TRBV12-4	-	TGTGCCAGCAGTTTAGGCCCGGGGGGAGGCTACACCTTC	CASSLGPGGGYTF
TRBJ1-5	medium-sized	15	TRBV10-3	-	TGTGCCATCAGTGACGGAGGGGTAGGCAATCAGCCCCAGCATTTT	CAISDGGVGNQPQHF
TRBJ2-7	-	17	TRBV23-1	TRBD2	TGCGCCAGCAGTCAAGATCAGGCTAGCGGGAGGAGGGACGAGCAGTACTTC	CASSQDQASGRRDEQYF
TRBJ2-5	-	16	TRBV28	TRBD2	TGTGCCAGCAGTTCCCGGACTAGCAGGGCCCGGGAGACCCAGTACTTC	CASSSRTSRARETQYF
TRBJ1-4	many	11	TRBV6-5	-	TGTGCCAGCAGGGGGACGGAAAAACTGTTTTTT	CASRGTEKLFF
TRBJ2-5	few	16	TRBV5-6	TRBD2	TGTGCCAGCAGTTTGACTAGCGGGGAGCCTCAAGAGACCCAGTACTTC	CASSLTSGEPQETQYF
TRBJ1-6	many	14	TRBV28	TRBD1	TGTGCCAGCAGGGACAGGGGGCTTGATTCACCCCTCCACTTT	CASRDRGLDSPLHF
TRBJ2-3	few	15	TRBV19	TRBD2	TGTGCCAGTAGTATACTAGCGGGGCTCACAGATACGCAGTATTTT	CASSILAGLTDTQYF
TRBJ2-1	-	13	TRBV12-3/TRBV12-4	-	TGTGCCAGCAGTTTCCTCTCCATCGATGAGCAGTTCTTC	CASSFLSIDEQFF
TRBJ1-5	-	15	TRBV28	-	TGTGCCAGCACCCCCTCTACGGGTCTGGATCAGCCCCAGCATTTT	CASTPSTGLDQPQHF
TRBJ1-6	few	13	TRBV12-3/TRBV12-4	-	TGTGCCAGCAGCCAAAGGGCGGGCTCACCCCTCCACTTT	CASSQRAGSPLHF
TRBJ1-2	-	15	TRBV9	-	TGTGCCAGCAGTGCGGGCAGGGATGCTAACTATGGCTACACCTTC	CASSAGRDANYGYTF
TRBJ1-1	-	18	TRBV6-6	TRBD1	TGTGCCAGCAGTTCCGCGACAGGGGGCGAAGGGTCGAACACTGAAGCTTTCTTT	CASSSATGGEGSNTEAFF
TRBJ2-7	-	14	TRBV6-5	TRBD1	TGTGCCAGCAGTAAATGGGACAGGGGAAACGAGCAGTACTTC	CASSKWDRGNEQYF
TRBJ1-3	-	13	TRBV20-1	-	TGCAGTGCCGCCGCTATGGTTGGAAACACCATATATTTT	CSAAAMVGNTIYF
TRBJ1-5	medium-sized	17	TRBV6-1	TRBD1	TGTGCCAGCAGGCTGTACGGGACAGCAAACGAGGTTCAGCCCCAGCATTTT	CASRLYGTANEVQPQHF
TRBJ2-7	medium-sized	14	TRBV29-1	TRBD2	TGCAGCGTTGAGAAGCGGGGGCCTACCTACGAGCAGTACTTC	CSVEKRGPTYEQYF
TRBJ2-7	few	13	TRBV20-1	-	TGCAGTGCTAGAGGACATCCCGGGGACGAGCAGTACTTC	CSARGHPGDEQYF
TRBJ2-7	medium-sized	15	TRBV6-5	-	TGTGCCAGCAGTTACGTGCAGGGGAGCTCCTACGAGCAGTACTTC	CASSYVQGSSYEQYF